This record looks at one T cell receptor beta chain sequence and its context. What this receptor recognizes is not known. Base qualities are not recorded, but no much larger clone differs from it by a single base. Library construction relied on the immunoSEQ multiplex PCR assay. The multiplex PCR relied on a mix of 60 forward primers for TCR Vbeta segments and 13 reverse primers for TCR Jbeta segments. A multiplex PCR assay on genomic DNA amplified the CDR3 region of rearranged TCR beta genes. On the Illumina HiSeq System, the amplified TCR beta libraries were sequenced as 87-base-pair reads. As for the original processing: A later analysis tallied 75 million to 85 million unique TCR beta chains across the 700 or so repertoires, and about 10 million of those chains were shared by two or more donors. To remove PCR and sequencing errors, raw reads were error-corrected and collapsed into unique sequences using a nearest-neighbor algorithm that merged closely related sequences. To assign V, D and J gene segments, CDR3 sequences were aligned to IMGT reference sequences. For a sequence to be retained, a match of at least six nucleotides was required to both a V gene segment and a J gene segment. A rearrangement counted as productive if the CDR3 had no stop codons and remained in frame with V and J, and every other rearrangement counted as non-productive. CDR3 was defined by IMGT convention, running from the second conserved V-encoded cysteine to the conserved J-encoded phenylalanine. Sequences without an unambiguous match to a single V gene segment were excluded from the earlier analysis of a few hundred of the donors. In an earlier analysis of several hundred of the donors, V segments were called functional above 56.7% productive rearrangements and were called segregating when the between-donor standard deviation exceeded 5%. To diagnose cytomegalovirus status from the catalog of TCR beta chain sequences, a statistical classification framework was built. In a later analysis, TCR nucleotide sequences were compared against IMGT/GENE-DB human TR gene sequences so that V and J genes could be assigned. In a later analysis, CDR3 sequences and most-parsimonious VDJ recombination scenarios were assigned using the TCRdist pipeline. In a later analysis, each TCR beta chain was defined by its CDR3 amino acid sequence together with its V-gene family, and reads without a unique V-gene family were excluded. To address suspected cross-contamination and a sequencing artifact, a later analysis removed under 600 highly shared, low-generation-probability nucleotide sequences. In a later analysis, a clonal expansion index was calculated for each public chain from normalized within-repertoire ranks of inferred template counts. In a later analysis, generation probabilities were computed using a VDJ recombination model fitted to out-of-frame rearrangements, and the results were checked against IGoR. In a later analysis, TCR-TCR, TCR-HLA and TCR-CMV co-occurrence was scored with hypergeometric tests, and a repertoire-size bias correction was applied to TCR pairs. A later analysis estimated false discovery rates by permuting HLA or CMV assignments 20 times. In a later analysis, co-occurring TCRs were grouped using DBSCAN, with TCRdist sequence similarity added in when clustering inside HLA-allele-positive subsets. Repertoires with fewer than 30,000 or more than 120,000 public chains, plus five repertoires with anomalous nucleotide sharing, were excluded from co-occurrence clustering. As stored in TCRdb, this immuneACCESS dataset retains in-frame rearrangements with V and J assigned. A fraction of the clones does not appear; measured against another copy, unresolved V genes explain less than half of the discrepancy, and the remainder lacks a known reason. V, J and clone size were drawn from that table, and D and trimming were deduced from the DNA. This sample has around 120,000 clones in its table, and roughly 80% of those were observed once. Less than 3% of the sample is in the top ten clones.

The sample originates from a study of cytomegalovirus exposure and HLA in healthy donors (dated by TCRdb to 2016 to 2017). For context, the study as a whole: In an earlier analysis of under 600 of the donors, under 300 Gb of sequence data and 117 million unique TCR beta sequences from some 170 million T cells were reported. A later genetic analysis took genome-wide SNP genotypes for about 65% of the 666 donors and used that subset as a discovery cohort. The aim of the study was to test whether cataloging public T cell receptors could identify signatures of past pathogen exposure. The study profiled the T cell repertoires of some 610 subjects by immunosequencing and related them to cytomegalovirus serostatus. Along with the roughly 670-subject first cohort, a separate validation cohort of about 110 different subjects was used. Of the roughly 400 genotyped donors, approximately 83% fell in the genetic ancestry cluster associated with self-reported Caucasian donors. On average, roughly 240,000 unique TCR beta nucleotide sequences were sequenced per donor among 398 genotyped donors of the cohort, with around 19% of those sequences being non-productive. Every discovery cohort repertoire had been produced on one sequencing platform. About 310 gigabases of sequencing data and 80 million or so unique TCR sequences were included in an early release covering about 700 HLA-typed donors. The study combined high-throughput TCR immunosequencing, statistical association of individual TCRs with disease status, and machine learning to predict cytomegalovirus infection status. HLA typing included class I and class II loci at four-digit resolution. Four to six DR-DQ haplotypes were handled as single units for association and clustering, since linkage in the cohort was strong. A later analysis re-analyzed previously published TCR beta repertoires from 660 or so donors and added high-resolution HLA genotyping to study TCR occurrence patterns. The number of donors typed differed by locus, with about 629-630 for A, B, C, DRB1 and DQB1, around 560 for DQA1, 600 to 610 for DPA1, and approximately 470 for DPB1. An earlier analysis of 587 of the donors applied high-throughput TCR beta sequencing to assess whether each TCR beta V gene segment acted as functional or pseudogenic. Rather than using new phenotypic data, the later analysis identified candidate immune exposures from TCR beta sequences and from how often those sequences occurred across donors. Donor age, sex, ethnicity and CMV serostatus were compiled alongside the repertoire data. Study-level results and caveats: The earlier analysis of approximately 560 of the donors excluded roughly 17 rarely observed V segments, including chromosome 9 orphons, because counts were too low. V-gene and J-gene trimming of TCR beta chains was associated with a missense DCLRE1C variant in a later genetic analysis, and the association was replicated in an independent cohort. The authors suggested that the approach could potentially be generalized to other disease states and immunological phenotypes. An earlier analysis of approximately 600 of the donors showed that most TCR beta V segments appeared in productive rearrangements either about 90% or about 30% of the time, which broadly matched IMGT annotations. In this cohort, only TCR beta chains were sequenced, and detectable features were limited by the absence of alpha or paired-chain data. Because HLA typing was unavailable for some donors at each locus, only the typed subset was used in association tests. In a later analysis, the rate of TCR association differed among HLA loci, with DRB1 alleles having the most associated TCRs and HLA-C alleles having the fewest. In a later analysis, most CMV-associated TCR beta chains were found to appear HLA-restricted, with HLA associations seemingly driven largely by CMV exposure. In a later analysis, HLA-associated TCR beta chains were found to be more clonally expanded and to have lower generation probabilities than equally common non-associated chains. At a false discovery rate of 0.05, a later analysis linked 16,951 TCR beta sequences to specific HLA alleles. The sequencing pipeline was judged likely to have produced a cluster of highly shared sequence variants as a technical artifact. In vitro tests confirmed that three of the cytomegalovirus-associated TCR beta chains recognize cytomegalovirus antigens. The classifier was reported to diagnose cytomegalovirus status with high specificity and sensitivity in both the original cohort and the validation cohort. Correlated functional status among segregating V segments might be attributable to linkage disequilibrium, but an unknown experimental factor could not be ruled out. Sequencing depth was assumed to be roughly uniform across donors in the presence/absence analyses, though that assumption may not hold. A further reported finding was that TCR beta sequences accurately predicted the HLA-A and HLA-B alleles for most subjects in the first cohort. Some IMGT-functional V segments, including TRBV6-2 and TRBV6-3, could not be told apart with the 87-base-pair reads, so those segments were excluded. Compared with the roughly 600-donor mean, donors in an Asian-associated ancestry cluster had fewer N-insertions in productive TCRs, according to a later genetic analysis. A total of 164 TCR beta chains were listed by the study as associated with cytomegalovirus. Assigning TCR associations to individual alleles was difficult when HLA alleles, especially DR and DQ, strongly co-occurred. Most TCR sequences were observed very rarely across donors, whereas some public TCRs were present in many individuals. The only immune exposure information available for the cohort was CMV serostatus. According to a later analysis, parvovirus B19, influenza, CMV and Epstein-Barr virus appeared linked to several top co-occurrence clusters.

In total, more than 500 healthy bone marrow donors made up the cohort. At the time of sampling, every cohort member was nominally healthy, though immune exposures that went unrecorded were likely present. The donor was CMV seropositive and was included in the group of 250 to 300 seropositive cohort members. Each donor provided a peripheral blood sample, and peripheral blood mononuclear cells were used for TCR beta sequencing. The Qiagen DNeasy Blood Extraction Kit was used to extract genomic DNA from the blood cell samples. From cysteine to phenylalanine, the CDR3 is 15 amino acids long. Here the CDR3 DNA is all that survives: 45 bases in frame from base 1. The germline V gene sets CDR1 to MNHEY and CDR2 to SVGAGI. Clipping removes 2 bases from V and 0 bases from J, with 2 as the unmatched junction base count.

This clonotype was obtained from a woman between 40 and 50 years old in good health and CMV-seropositive. Sample: PBMCs. The V and J genes are TRBV6-5 and TRBJ2-5; TRBD2 agrees with 8 junctional bases. The nucleotide sequence is TGTGCCAGCAGTTACGCGGGAGGCAACCAAGAGACCCAGTACTTC. This translates into CASSYAGGNQETQYF.